One sample yielded the 5 T cell receptor beta chains listed below, sequenced in a study of blood T cell repertoires in COVID-19. The protocol was immunoSEQ multiplex PCR, while the TCRdb copy is restricted to in-frame clones and leaves out a portion. The sample records roughly 260,000 clones, approximately 86% being singletons. Sequenced: PBMCs or T cells enriched from blood (not recorded which). These receptors all come from a woman younger than 30 who had recovered from COVID-19.

In DNA form, the CDR3 reads TGTGCCAGCAGCGCGACAGGTTACACCGGGGAGCTGTTTTTT. Translated, it gives CASSATGYTGELFF. The chain joins TRBV11-2 to TRBJ2-2; D is possibly TRBD1 (6 bases). CDR3 length: 14 residues. Germline V gene lookup returns CDR1 SGHAT and CDR2 FQNNGV. V was pared by 5 bases and J by 3 bases, with 10 bases between.

The chain carries TRBV3-1 (or the pseudogene TRBV3-2) and TRBJ1-1; maybe TRBD1 (6 bases). The V end was cut by 5 bases, the J end by 0 bases, with 16 bases between. The germline V gene encodes CDR1 LGHDT and CDR2 YNNKEL (reference sequence). The CDR3 consists of 16 residues. CDR3 nucleotides: TGTGCCAGCAGCTACCTCCTCAGGGGAATGAACACTGAAGCTTTCTTT. Its protein product is CASSYLLRGMNTEAFF.

The gene calls are TRBV19 and TRBJ1-4; D gene unclear. The CDR3 is made up of 15 amino acids. V was pared by 3 bases and J by 8 bases, with 16 bases between. The germline gives CDR1 LNHDA, CDR2 SQIVND (reference sequence). The CDR3 nucleotides read TGTGCCAGTAGTATTTCGGGAATCCGGGCCGAAAAACTGTTTTTT. Translating it yields CASSISGIRAEKLFF. Full variable domain (outside the CDR3, taken from reference TRBV19 and TRBJ1-4): DGGITQSPKYLFRKEGQNVTLSCEQNLNHDAMYWYRQDPGQGLRLIYYSQIVNDFQKGDIAEGYSVSREKKESFPLTVTSAQKNPTAFYLCASSISGIRAEKLFFGSGTQLSVL.

This chain connects TRBV5-1 to TRBJ2-2, with D maybe TRBD2 (6 bases). V was trimmed by 2 bases and J by 0 bases, leaving 8 bases between them. The CDR3 runs 15 residues. The germline V gene has CDR1 SGHRS and CDR2 YFSETQ. Here the CDR3 reads CASSFWEANTGELFF. The CDR3 DNA reads TGCGCCAGCAGCTTTTGGGAGGCGAACACCGGGGAGCTGTTTTTT. Using reference TRBV5-1 and TRBJ2-2 for the parts outside the CDR3, the full variable domain is KAGVTQTPRYLIKTRGQQVTLSCSPISGHRSVSWYQQTPGQGLQFLFEYFSETQRNKGNFPGRFSGRQFSNSRSEMNVSTLELGDSALYLCASSFWEANTGELFFGEGSRLTVL.

CDR3 coding DNA: TGCGCCAGCATGGGACTACCCAACACCGGGGAGCTGTTTTTT. Translated, it gives CASMGLPNTGELFF. The rearrangement joins TRBV4-1 to TRBJ2-2, with 7 positions matching TRBD2. CDR3 length equals 14 residues. J gave up 2 bases and V 7 bases, and 4 bases lay outside the gene matches. CDR1 MGHRA and CDR2 YSYEKL come from the germline V gene.